This is a list of T cell receptor beta chains from one sample in a study of esophageal squamous cell carcinoma under preoperative chemotherapy. One entry per CDR3 protein results from TCRdb running MiXCR on the PCR reads. The data show around 34,000 distinct CDR3 sequences, roughly 52% seen once. The biological material was taken from a patient given preoperative chemotherapy. Receptors were obtained from a human donor with esophageal squamous cell carcinoma. The donor label of this sample is uncertain. CDR3s include the opening cysteine and the closing phenylalanine or tryptophan. D genes are given only for firm matches. The size field is filled for only some rows; it gives once, few, many or a size class.

cdr3_nt cdr3_aa cdr3_length d_call clone_size j_call v_call
TGTGCCAGCAGTTTTACGGGGAAGTACGAGCAGTACTTC CASSFTGKYEQYF 13 NA many TRBJ2-7 TRBV28
TGTGCCAGCAGGCGGGACCCGGGGTCTTTAGGTGGCTACACCTTC CASRRDPGSLGGYTF 15 NA many TRBJ1-2 TRBV6-1
TGTGCCAGCAGGGACGACTCGGGGGGAATTATCACTGAAGCTTTCTTT CASRDDSGGIITEAFF 16 NA NA TRBJ1-1 TRBV27
TGTGCCGGGGGGCCCGTGGAAACTGGCACAGAGACGCAGTATTTT CAGGPVETGTETQYF 15 NA NA TRBJ2-3 TRBV7-9
TGTGCTAGTGGTTTGGGCAGGAGCTACGAGCAGTACTTC CASGLGRSYEQYF 13 NA many TRBJ2-7 TRBV12-5
NA CASSVWGTGAKNMQYF 16 NA NA TRBJ2-3 TRBV6-1
TGTGCCAGCAGCTTAGGTCCGGGGGGGGATACGCAGTATTTT CASSLGPGGDTQYF 14 TRBD2 many TRBJ2-3 TRBV11-2
TGTGCCAGCAGCCGAACCGGGACTGGGAACACCGGGGAGCTGTTTTTT CASSRTGTGNTGELFF 16 NA many TRBJ2-2 TRBV11-3
TGTGCCAGCAGCTTACGCGGTGGGGCTGGGGGCCGTGACCAAGAGACCCAGTACTTC CASSLRGGAGGRDQETQYF 19 NA NA TRBJ2-5 TRBV7-2
TGTGCCAGCGGCCTAGGGACACGTGACCCAGAGACCCAGTATTTT CASGLGTRDPETQYF 15 NA NA TRBJ2-3 TRBV7-2